Listed below are T cell receptor beta chains from one sample, sequenced in a study of cytomegalovirus exposure and HLA in healthy donors. Assay: immunoSEQ multiplex PCR; the TCRdb copy retains only in-frame clones and omits some. The sample holds approximately 190,000 clones, 82% seen once. Sequenced: PBMCs. Receptors originate from a boy aged 2-15 years in good health and CMV-seronegative. Each CDR3 is given with its conserved first and last residue. A D gene is named only where the DNA matches it firmly.

V: TRBV5-1
D: TRBD1
J: TRBJ2-7
CDR3: CASTQDRALYEQYF
DNA: TGCGCCAGCACCCAGGACAGGGCCCTCTACGAGCAGTACTTC

V: TRBV19
D: -
J: TRBJ1-5
CDR3: CASNRPGSNQPQHF
DNA: TGTGCCAGTAACCGACCGGGTAGCAATCAGCCCCAGCATTTT

V: TRBV19
D: TRBD1
J: TRBJ1-5
CDR3: CATSTGFENQPQHF
DNA: TGTGCCACCTCGACAGGGTTTGAAAATCAGCCCCAGCATTTT

V: TRBV7-2
D: TRBD2
J: TRBJ2-3
CDR3: CASSLGLAGGTGTQYF
DNA: TGTGCCAGCAGCCTAGGACTAGCGGGGGGCACAGGTACGCAGTATTTT

V: TRBV10-3
D: -
J: TRBJ2-2
CDR3: CAISGRTENTGELFF
DNA: TGTGCCATCAGTGGGAGGACAGAAAACACCGGGGAGCTGTTTTTT

V: TRBV6-5
D: TRBD1
J: TRBJ1-1
CDR3: CASVRGTGVTEAFF
DNA: TGTGCCAGCGTTCGCGGGACAGGGGTCACTGAAGCTTTCTTT

V: TRBV11-2
D: TRBD1
J: TRBJ1-2
CDR3: CASSSTGGGGYTF
DNA: TGTGCCAGCAGCTCAACAGGGGGCGGTGGCTACACCTTC

V: TRBV7-8
D: TRBD1
J: TRBJ2-7
CDR3: CASSLPPTGELPYEQYF
DNA: TGTGCCAGCAGCTTACCACCCACAGGGGAACTTCCCTACGAGCAGTACTTC

V: TRBV7-2
D: -
J: TRBJ2-3
CDR3: CASSLGADTQYF
DNA: TGTGCCAGCAGCTTAGGAGCAGATACGCAGTATTTT

V: TRBV7-2
D: -
J: TRBJ2-2
CDR3: CASAPSDGQNTGELFF
DNA: TGTGCCAGCGCCCCCTCGGACGGACAAAACACCGGGGAGCTGTTTTTT